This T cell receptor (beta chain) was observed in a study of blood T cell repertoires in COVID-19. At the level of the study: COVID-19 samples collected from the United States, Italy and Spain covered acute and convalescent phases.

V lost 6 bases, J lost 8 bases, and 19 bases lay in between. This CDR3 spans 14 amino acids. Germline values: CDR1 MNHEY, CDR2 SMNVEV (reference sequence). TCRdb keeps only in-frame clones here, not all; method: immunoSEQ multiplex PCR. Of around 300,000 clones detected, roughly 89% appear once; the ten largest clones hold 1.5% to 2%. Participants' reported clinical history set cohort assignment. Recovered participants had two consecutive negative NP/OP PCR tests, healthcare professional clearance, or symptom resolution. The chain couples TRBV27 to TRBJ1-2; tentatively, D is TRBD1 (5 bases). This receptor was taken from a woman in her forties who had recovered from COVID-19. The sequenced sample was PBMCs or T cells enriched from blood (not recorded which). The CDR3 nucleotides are TGTGCCAGCAGAACTATCCGGGCAGGGCTAGGCTACACCTTC. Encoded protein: CASRTIRAGLGYTF.